The T cell receptor beta chain described here comes from a study of blood T cells in healthy people across ages. This clonotype was counted at least ten times. Alongside a J-beta primer mix, a sample-barcoded 5' primer served in a second PCR lasting about 7 to 12 cycles. Template switching added a 12-random-nucleotide identifier to every cDNA molecule. One entry per CDR3 protein results from TCRdb running MiXCR on the 5' RACE reads. The profile shows approximately 810,000 distinct CDR3 sequences, 29% of them singletons. Between the trimmed V and J ends, which lost 2 bases and 2 bases, there was a span of 29 bases. The germline V gene encodes CDR1 MNHNS and CDR2 SASEGT. The CDR3 spans 21 residues. Healthy Caucasian individuals from Russia aged about 6 to 95 were enrolled as donors. Peripheral blood, about 9.3 milliliters per donor, was collected.

Sequences were obtained from blood. The source of this sequence is a woman older than 75 in good health. The chain employs TRBV6-1 and TRBJ2-3; possibly TRBD2 for D (5 bases). The CDR3 loop is CASSEFLEVAKGGPITDTQYF. The CDR3, as DNA: TGTGCCAGCAGTGAATTCTTGGAGGTCGCTAAAGGTGGTCCTATCACAGATACGCAGTATTTT.